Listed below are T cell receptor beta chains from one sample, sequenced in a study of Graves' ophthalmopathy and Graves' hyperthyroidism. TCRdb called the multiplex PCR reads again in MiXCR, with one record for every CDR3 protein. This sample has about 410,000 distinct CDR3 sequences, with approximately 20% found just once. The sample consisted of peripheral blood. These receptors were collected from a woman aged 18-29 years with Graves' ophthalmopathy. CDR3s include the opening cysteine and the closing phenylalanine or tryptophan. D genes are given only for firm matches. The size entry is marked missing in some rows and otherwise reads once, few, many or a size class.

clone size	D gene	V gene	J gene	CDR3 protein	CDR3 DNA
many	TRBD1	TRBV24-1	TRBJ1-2	CATSDPMISGQGRSGYTF	TGTGCCACCAGTGATCCCATGATATCCGGACAGGGACGCTCTGGCTACACCTTC
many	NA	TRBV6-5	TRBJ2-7	CASRVVGDYEQYF	TGTGCCAGCAGGGTTGTCGGGGACTACGAGCAGTACTTC
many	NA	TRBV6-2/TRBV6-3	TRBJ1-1	CASVTVGAEAFF	TGTGCCAGTGTGACGGTTGGGGCTGAAGCTTTCTTT
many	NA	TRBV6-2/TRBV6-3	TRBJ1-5	CASRKGGQPQHF	TGTGCCAGCAGAAAGGGGGGTCAGCCCCAGCATTTT
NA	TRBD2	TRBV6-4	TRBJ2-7	CASSALPTSGGSYEQYF	TGTGCCAGCAGTGCACTCCCGACTAGCGGGGGATCCTACGAGCAGTACTTC
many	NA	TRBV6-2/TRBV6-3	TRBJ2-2	CASSYVGAGELFF	TGTGCCAGCAGTTACGTGGGGGCCGGGGAGCTGTTTTTT
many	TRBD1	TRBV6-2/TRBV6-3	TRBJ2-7	CASSYLDRGREQYF	TGTGCCAGCAGTTACCTGGACAGGGGGCGCGAGCAGTACTTC
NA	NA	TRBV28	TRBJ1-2	CASSPTSTKIYGYTF	TGTGCCAGCAGTCCGACATCGACCAAGATCTATGGCTACACCTTC
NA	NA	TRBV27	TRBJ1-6	CASSLSRGLHNSPLHF	TGTGCCAGCAGTTTATCACGGGGGCTACATAATTCACCCCTCCACTTT
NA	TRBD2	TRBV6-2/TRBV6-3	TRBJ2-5	CASRGSGSGETQYF	TGTGCCAGCCGTGGTAGCGGGAGTGGTGAGACCCAGTACTTC
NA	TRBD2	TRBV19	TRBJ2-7	CASRVGGDAVYEQYF	TGTGCCAGTAGGGTTGGGGGGGATGCCGTCTACGAGCAGTACTTC
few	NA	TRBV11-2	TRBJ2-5	CASSDDGYEGYQETQYF	TGTGCCAGCAGCGACGACGGCTACGAGGGATACCAAGAGACCCAGTACTTC
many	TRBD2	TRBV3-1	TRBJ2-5	CASSRLAGVLETQYF	TGTGCCAGCAGCCGCCTAGCGGGGGTTTTGGAGACCCAGTACTTC
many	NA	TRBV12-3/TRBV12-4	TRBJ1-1	CASSSKQNTRDSFF	TGTGCCAGCAGTTCTAAACAAAACACCCGAGACTCTTTCTTT
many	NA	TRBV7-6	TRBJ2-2	CASMLNTGELFF	TGTGCCAGCATGCTTAACACCGGGGAGCTGTTTTTT
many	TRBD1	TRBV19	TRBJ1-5	CASSIDAGGSNQPQHF	TGTGCCAGTAGTATTGATGCAGGGGGTAGCAATCAGCCCCAGCATTTT
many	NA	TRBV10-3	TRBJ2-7	CAISGTYSYEQYF	TGTGCCATCAGTGGGACCTACTCCTACGAGCAGTACTTC
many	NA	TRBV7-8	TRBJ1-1	CASSHQAGLAFF	TGTGCCAGCAGTCATCAGGCCGGGCTCGCTTTCTTT
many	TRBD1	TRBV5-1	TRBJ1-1	CASSFYQGAQGEAFF	TGCGCCAGCAGCTTTTACCAGGGGGCGCAAGGTGAAGCTTTCTTT
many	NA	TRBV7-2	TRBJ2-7	CASSPEGTTNPYEQYF	TGTGCCAGCAGCCCGGAAGGGACAACAAACCCCTACGAGCAGTACTTC
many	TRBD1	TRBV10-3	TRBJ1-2	CAITKGQGLHDYGYTF	TGTGCCATCACCAAGGGACAGGGGTTACATGACTATGGCTACACCTTC
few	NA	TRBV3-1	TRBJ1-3	CASSQGGLSGNTIYF	TGTGCCAGCAGCCAGGGTGGACTCTCTGGAAACACCATATATTTT
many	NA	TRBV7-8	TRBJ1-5	CASSPSGHLSNQPQHF	TGTGCCAGCAGCCCCTCGGGACACCTTAGCAATCAGCCCCAGCATTTT
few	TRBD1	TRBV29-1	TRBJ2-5	CSVGMVKRTGAFQETQYF	TGCAGCGTTGGGATGGTGAAGCGGACAGGGGCCTTCCAAGAGACCCAGTACTTC
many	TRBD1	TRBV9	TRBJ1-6	CASSAFKQGSDAPLHF	TGTGCCAGCAGCGCCTTTAAACAGGGGTCTGATGCACCCCTCCACTTT
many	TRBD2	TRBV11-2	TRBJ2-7	CASSLDERGSYEQYF	TGTGCCAGCAGCTTAGATGAGCGGGGGAGCTACGAGCAGTACTTC
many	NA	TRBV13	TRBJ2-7	CASSPGIGTADYEQYF	TGTGCCAGCAGCCCGGGGATAGGGACTGCAGACTACGAGCAGTACTTC
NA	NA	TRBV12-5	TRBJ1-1	CASGLEDMNTEAFF	TGTGCTAGTGGTTTGGAGGACATGAACACTGAAGCTTTCTTT
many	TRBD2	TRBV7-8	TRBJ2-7	CASSLGVLAGGNSYEQYF	TGTGCCAGCAGCTTAGGCGTACTAGCGGGGGGGAACTCCTACGAGCAGTACTTC
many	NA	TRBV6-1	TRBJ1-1	CASSEVVGGEAFF	TGTGCCAGCAGTGAAGTCGTCGGGGGAGAAGCTTTCTTT
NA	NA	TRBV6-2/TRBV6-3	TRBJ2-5	CASSYAGTSYQETQYF	TGTGCCAGCAGTTACGCCGGGACATCGTACCAAGAGACCCAGTACTTC
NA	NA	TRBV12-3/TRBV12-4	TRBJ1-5	CASSPPDGDAQHF	TGTGCCAGCAGTCCCCCCGACGGGGACGCCCAGCATTTT
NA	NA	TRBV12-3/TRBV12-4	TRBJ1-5	CASSPGDRPFNNQPQHF	TGTGCCAGCAGTCCGGGAGACAGACCCTTTAACAATCAGCCCCAGCATTTT
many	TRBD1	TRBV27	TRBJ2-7	CASSPPDRGEYEQYF	TGTGCCAGCAGTCCCCCGGACAGGGGGGAATACGAGCAGTACTTC
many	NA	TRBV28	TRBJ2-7	CASSLEVENYEQYF	TGTGCCAGCAGTTTAGAGGTGGAGAATTACGAGCAGTACTTC
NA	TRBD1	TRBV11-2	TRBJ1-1	CASSPSGGADTEAFF	TGTGCCAGCAGCCCTTCAGGGGGCGCGGACACTGAAGCTTTCTTT
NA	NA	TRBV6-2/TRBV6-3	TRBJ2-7	CASSYFHPRESGSYEQYF	TGTGCCAGCAGTTACTTTCACCCCAGGGAATCGGGCTCCTACGAGCAGTACTTC
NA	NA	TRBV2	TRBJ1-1	CASRNQGTTEAFF	TGTGCCAGCAGAAACCAGGGGACCACTGAAGCTTTCTTT
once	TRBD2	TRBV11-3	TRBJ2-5	CASSFLLAGQETQYF	TGTGCCAGCAGCTTCCTACTAGCGGGGCAAGAGACCCAGTACTTC
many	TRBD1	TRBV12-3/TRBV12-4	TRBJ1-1	CASTDRENTEAFF	TGTGCCAGCACCGACAGGGAGAACACTGAAGCTTTCTTT
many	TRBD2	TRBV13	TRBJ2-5	CASSLWTSGGWGETQYF	TGTGCCAGCAGCCTATGGACTAGCGGCGGGTGGGGGGAGACCCAGTACTTC
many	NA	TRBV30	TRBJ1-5	CAWSYREDQPQHF	TGTGCCTGGAGTTACAGGGAAGATCAGCCCCAGCATTTT
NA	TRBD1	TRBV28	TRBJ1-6	CASSWTGPNSPLHF	TGTGCCAGCAGTTGGACAGGGCCTAATTCACCCCTCCACTTT
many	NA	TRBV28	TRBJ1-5	CASSLPGRGPEQPQHF	TGTGCCAGCAGTTTACCCGGGAGGGGTCCTGAACAGCCCCAGCATTTT
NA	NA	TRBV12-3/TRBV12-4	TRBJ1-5	CASITGMGPQHF	TGTGCCAGCATCACAGGGATGGGGCCCCAGCATTTT
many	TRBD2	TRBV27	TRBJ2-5	CASSSPASGQETQYF	TGTGCCAGCAGTTCCCCGGCTAGCGGGCAAGAGACCCAGTACTTC
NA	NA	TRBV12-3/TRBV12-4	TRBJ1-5	CASTGQNQPQHF	TGTGCCAGCACCGGACAGAATCAGCCCCAGCATTTT
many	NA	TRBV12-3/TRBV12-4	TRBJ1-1	CASSLRTFGAFF	TGTGCCAGCAGTTTACGGACATTTGGAGCTTTCTTT
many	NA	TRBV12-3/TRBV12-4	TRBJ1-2	CASSINRSGYGYTF	TGTGCCAGCAGTATAAACAGGTCTGGGTATGGCTACACCTTC
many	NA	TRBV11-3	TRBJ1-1	CASSLFRRGANTEAFF	TGTGCCAGCAGCTTATTCCGGAGAGGCGCGAACACTGAAGCTTTCTTT
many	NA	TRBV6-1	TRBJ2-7	CASSELAGWEQYF	TGTGCCAGCAGTGAACTCGCGGGTTGGGAGCAGTACTTC
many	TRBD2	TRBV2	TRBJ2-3	CASIGLAGGPFTDTQYF	TGTGCCAGCATCGGACTAGCGGGAGGGCCTTTCACAGATACGCAGTATTTT